This TCR beta chain came from a study of blood T cell repertoires in COVID-19. Study context: Acute-phase and convalescent COVID-19 samples originated in the United States, Italy and Spain. PBMCs, B-cell-depleted T cells, or T cells were the source of the cDNA or gDNA that made up the material.

The authors' processing: Nucleated cell number was recorded as an estimate derived from reference gene primer amplification. This table comes from immunoSEQ multiplex PCR, and its TCRdb copy is limited to in-frame clones, with some not included. Clonal size and the V and J genes are those of that table, whereas D and trimming came from the DNA. In the table there are about 150,000 clones, about nine tenths of which are singletons. With 6 bases clipped from V and 2 bases from J, the junction kept 5 bases outside the gene matches. The germline V gene encodes CDR1 MNHEY and CDR2 SVGAGI. The CDR3 sequence is 15 residues long.

Source material: peripheral blood. The TCR was taken from a man older than 75 with acute or convalescent COVID-19. The chain links TRBV6-5 to TRBJ2-3, with 10 nucleotides matching TRBD1. The CDR3 bases are TGTGCCAGCAGGGCGGGACAGGGGTCCACAGATACGCAGTATTTT. Protein: CASRAGQGSTDTQYF.